The entry below gives a single T cell receptor beta chain sequence along with its context. The antigen remains undetermined. The source of the sample is a study of cytomegalovirus exposure and HLA in healthy donors. The PCR employed 60 Vbeta primers together with 13 Jbeta primers. Method: immunoSEQ multiplex PCR; TCRdb's copy keeps in-frame clones and lacks some. The data show 150,000 to 180,000 clones, 80% seen once. Study observations and caveats: Sequencing probably produced one cluster of sequence variants that were highly shared. Further analysis, carried out later, found HLA-associated TCR beta chains more clonally expanded than equally common other chains.

This TCR was sampled from a woman between 35 and 50 years old in good health and CMV-seropositive. Sequences were obtained from PBMCs.

The CDR3: CASSHPLAGGPKNIQYF. CDR3 sequence (DNA): TGTGCCAGCAGCCACCCCTTAGCGGGAGGGCCCAAAAACATTCAGTACTTC. The rearrangement links TRBV4-2 to TRBJ2-4; TRBD2 agrees at 11 bases. From germline, CDR1 is LGHNA and CDR2 YNFKEQ. The CDR3 totals 17 residues. Unmatched junction bases numbered 6, after V lost 3 bases and J lost 2 bases.